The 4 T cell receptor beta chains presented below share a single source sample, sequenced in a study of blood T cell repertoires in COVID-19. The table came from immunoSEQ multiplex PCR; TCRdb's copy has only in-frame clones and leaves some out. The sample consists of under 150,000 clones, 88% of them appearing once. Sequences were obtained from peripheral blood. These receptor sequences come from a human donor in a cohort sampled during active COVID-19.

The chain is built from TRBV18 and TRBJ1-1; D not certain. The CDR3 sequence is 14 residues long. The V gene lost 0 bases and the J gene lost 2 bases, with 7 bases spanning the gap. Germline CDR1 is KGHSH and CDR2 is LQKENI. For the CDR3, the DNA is TGTGCCAGCTCACCACCGGGCCTAAACACTGAAGCTTTCTTT. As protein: CASSPPGLNTEAFF.

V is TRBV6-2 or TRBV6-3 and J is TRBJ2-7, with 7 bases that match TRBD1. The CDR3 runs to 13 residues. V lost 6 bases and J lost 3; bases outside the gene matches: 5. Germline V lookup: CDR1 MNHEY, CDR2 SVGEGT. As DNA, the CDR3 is TGTGCCAGCAGCCAGGGACAGCTCTACGAGCAGTACTTC. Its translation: CASSQGQLYEQYF.

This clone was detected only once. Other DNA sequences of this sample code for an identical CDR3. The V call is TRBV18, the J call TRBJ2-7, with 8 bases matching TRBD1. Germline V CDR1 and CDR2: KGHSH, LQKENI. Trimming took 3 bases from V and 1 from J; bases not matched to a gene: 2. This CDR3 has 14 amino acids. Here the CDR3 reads CASSPGTGSYEQYF. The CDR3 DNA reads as TGTGCCAGCTCACCCGGGACAGGTTCCTACGAGCAGTACTTC.

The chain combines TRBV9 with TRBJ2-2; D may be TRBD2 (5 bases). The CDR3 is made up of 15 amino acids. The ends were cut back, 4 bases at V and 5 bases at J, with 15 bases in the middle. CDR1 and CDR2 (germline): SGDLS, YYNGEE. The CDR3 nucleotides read TGTGCCAGCAGCCCGAACTGGAGCGGAACCGGGGAGCTGTTTTTT. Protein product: CASSPNWSGTGELFF.